What follows are 11 T cell receptor beta chains derived from one specimen sequenced in a study of early T cells in non-severe SARS-CoV-2 infection. Each CDR3 protein gets one entry after TCRdb re-called the 5' RACE reads with MiXCR. The top ten clones hold about 5% of a sample with roughly 54,000 distinct CDR3 sequences, roughly 12% of them seen once. The sequencing sample was made of whole blood. Receptor source: an adult who was a healthcare worker with PCR-confirmed SARS-CoV-2 infection or an uninfected control (not recorded which).

The chain is built from TRBV21-1 and TRBJ1-4; the tabulated D call, TRBD1, remains unverified against the DNA. TRBV21-1 is deemed a pseudogene. The CDR3 has 17 amino acids. The CDR3 region is CASSKEDRIATNEKLFF. CDR3 nucleotide sequence: TGTGCCAGCAGCAAAGAGGACAGGATAGCAACTAATGAAAAACTGTTTTTT.

The chain has TRBV6-5 and TRBJ1-1, with 8 nucleotides matching TRBD1. V was pared by 4 bases and J by 11 bases, with 9 bases of the junction left unmatched. The CDR3 extends over 13 amino acids. The germline gives CDR1 MNHEY, CDR2 SVGAGI. The CDR3 DNA sequence: TGTGCCAGCAGTTCACAGACAGGGGCCGGGGCTTTCTTT. It translates to CASSSQTGAGAFF.

This clonotype was counted between two and nine times. The chain employs TRBV6-2 or TRBV6-3 and TRBJ2-7, with no clear D. The ends were cut back, 2 bases at V and 0 bases at J, with 14 bases in the middle. The CDR3 length is 16 residues. Germline CDR1 and CDR2: MNHEY and SVGEGT. As DNA, the CDR3 is TGTGCCAGCAGTTACCTGCCTCGCCGCTACTCCTACGAGCAGTACTTC. Translating gives CASSYLPRRYSYEQYF.

The chain combines TRBV7-8 with TRBJ2-2; a weak D match, TRBD1 (6 bases). CDR1 and CDR2 (germline): SGHVS, FQNEAQ. V lost 2 bases and J 7 bases, leaving 14 bases between the germline ends. CDR3 length equals 15 residues. The CDR3 sequence is CASSLWGLPGGELFF. The CDR3 DNA is TGTGCCAGCAGCTTATGGGGGCTACCCGGCGGGGAGCTGTTTTTT.

This clonotype was seen at least ten times. The chain employs TRBV5-8 and TRBJ2-5, with D possibly called TRBD1 or TRBD2 (6 bases each). Germline lookup yields CDR1 SGHTS and CDR2 YDEGEE. The CDR3 runs 16 residues. Trimming removed 3 bases at V and 1 base at J, with 16 bases between. DNA for the CDR3: TGTGCCAGCAGCTCGGGGGCGACACTCCTCCAAGAGACCCAGTACTTC. Its translation is CASSSGATLLQETQYF.

This clonotype came up a few times. The rearrangement uses TRBV3-1 and TRBJ1-1; D not certain. This CDR3 spans 11 amino acids. CDR1 LGHDT and CDR2 YNNKEL come from the germline V gene (reference sequence). V lost 1 base, J lost 12 bases, and 9 bases lay in between. CDR3 coding DNA: TGTGCCAGCAGCCAAGCCCCTATCACTTTCTTT. This gives the protein CASSQAPITFF.

This clonotype was detected many times. The chain uses TRBV25-1 and TRBJ2-7, with D tentatively TRBD1 or TRBD2 (5 bases each). This CDR3 comprises 13 residues. The germline V gene encodes CDR1 MGHDK and CDR2 SYGVNS. V dropped 3 bases and J dropped 7 bases, with 13 bases sitting between them. CDR3 bases: TGTGCCAGCAGTGAGGGGACGGCCCTGGAGCAGTACTTC. As protein: CASSEGTALEQYF.

This rearrangement joins TRBV5-6 to TRBJ1-2; D remains ambiguous. There are 12 residues in the CDR3. Germline values: CDR1 SGHDT, CDR2 YYEEEE. V lost 3 bases and J 6 bases, leaving 9 bases between the germline ends. The CDR3 bases are TGTGCCAGCAGCTACGCCCCCAATGGCTACACCTTC. Encoded protein: CASSYAPNGYTF. Supplemented by reference TRBV5-6 and TRBJ1-2, the full variable domain reads DAGVTQSPTHLIKTRGQQVTLRCSPKSGHDTVSWYQQALGQGPQFIFQYYEEEERQRGNFPDRFSGHQFPNYSSELNVNALLLGDSALYLCASSYAPNGYTFGSGTRLTVV.

This chain uses TRBV20-1 with TRBJ2-5; D may correspond to TRBD1 or TRBD2 (5 bases each). CDR1 is DFQATT, CDR2 SNEGSKA, per germline (reference sequence). The CDR3 is 12 amino acids. V lost 5 bases and J lost 8, with 15 bases in between. This chain's CDR3 is CSAPGPRETQYF. As DNA, the CDR3 is TGCAGTGCTCCGGGGCCGAGGGAAACCCAGTACTTC.

As to this clonotype: At one boundary the junction diverges from the germline segment, which might be a read error. The chain carries TRBV12-3 or TRBV12-4 and TRBJ1-2; 7 nucleotides match TRBD1. The CDR3 is 14 amino acids. The CDR3 region is CASSQGGSAYGHTF. The CDR3 DNA reads TGTGCCAGCAGCCAGGGGGGATCGGCCTATGGCCACACCTTC.

This clonotype has a handful of counts. The chain is built from TRBV20-1 and TRBJ1-4; the match to TRBD1 covers 8 bases. CDR3 length: 14 residues. Germline values: CDR1 DFQATT, CDR2 SNEGSKA (reference sequence). V lost 5 bases and J lost 1; bases outside the gene matches: 3. The DNA of the CDR3 is TGCAGTGCTCGTGACAGGGGAACTAATGAAAAACTGTTTTTT. Protein product: CSARDRGTNEKLFF.